This T cell receptor beta chain was identified during a study of T-cell reconstitution after alpha-beta-depleted transplantation in children. General study findings and limits: Reportedly, alpha-beta T cells present about two months post-transplant originated from several hundred expanded clones of graft origin. Some patients showed high day-60 TCRbeta diversity, which derived from surviving recipient T cells and thymic progenitors. Diversity and T-cell counts at one year after transplant derived mostly from new T cells.

Unique molecular identifiers were incorporated when the TCRbeta library was constructed. TCRdb re-derived calls from the PCR reads in MiXCR, one entry per CDR3 protein. The sample records 200,000 to 300,000 distinct CDR3 sequences, roughly 23% being singletons. The CDR3 sequence is 12 residues long. Germline CDR1 is SQVTM and CDR2 is ANQGSEA. This clonotype was recorded only once. Its antigen is not known. A read error may explain this, as a much larger clone is one base away. J is TRBJ2-1 and V is TRBV29-1; a weak D match, TRBD1 (5 bases). Specimen: PBMCs, collected before TCRalphabeta/CD19-depleted stem cell transplant. The receptor was derived from a girl aged 2 to 10 with Fanconi anemia, due to receive a stem cell transplant. In DNA form, the CDR3 reads TGCAGCGGGACACCCCAGGACGATGAGCACTTCTTC. It is translated as CSGTPQDDEHFF.